These 32 T cell receptor beta chains came from one sample sequenced in a study of blood T cell repertoires in COVID-19. Data came from immunoSEQ multiplex PCR; TCRdb stores just in-frame clones and leaves some out. The profile shows about 190,000 clones, less than 90% of them singletons. Specimen: PBMCs or T cells enriched from blood (not recorded which). These receptors all come from a woman aged 25 to 39 who had been exposed to COVID-19.

The chain has TRBV19 and TRBJ2-7; 11 bases are a match to TRBD2. The CDR3 loop spans 15 amino acids. J was trimmed by 5 bases and V by 5 bases; bases with no gene match: 8. In germline, CDR1 is LNHDA, CDR2 SQIVND (reference sequence). CDR3 in amino acids: CASSVLAGGTHEQYF. The DNA of the CDR3 is TGTGCCAGTAGTGTATTAGCGGGGGGGACCCACGAGCAGTACTTC.

The chain joins TRBV14 to TRBJ2-2, with 7 nucleotides matching TRBD1. V was clipped by 0 bases and J by 4 bases; unmatched bases: 2. This CDR3 region has 15 residues. Germline CDR1 and CDR2: SGHDN and FVKESK. CDR3 nucleotide sequence: TGTGCCAGCAGCCAAGATAGGGGGCCCACCGGGGAGCTGTTTTTT. Translation gives CASSQDRGPTGELFF.

V and J are TRBV13 and TRBJ2-5; D gene unclear. The V end was cut by 1 base, the J end by 1 base, with 7 bases between. This CDR3 contains 14 residues. Germline V lookup: CDR1 PRHDT, CDR2 FYEKMQ (reference sequence). In nucleotides, the CDR3 is TGTGCCAGCAGCTTAGTAGCCAGCCAAGAGACCCAGTACTTC. Encoded protein: CASSLVASQETQYF.

The V call is TRBV6-4, the J call TRBJ2-3, with TRBD2 identical over 8 bases. The germline gives CDR1 MRHNA, CDR2 SNTAGT. Unmatched junction bases numbered 3, after V lost 3 bases and J lost 4 bases. This CDR3 has 14 residues. CDR3 DNA: TGTGCCAGCAGTGAAGCGGGGGTGTCAGATACGCAGTATTTT. This translates into CASSEAGVSDTQYF.

This chain joins TRBV19 and TRBJ1-2; D uncertain. CDR3 size: 11 residues. Germline V lookup: CDR1 LNHDA, CDR2 SQIVND (reference sequence). The V end lost 3 bases, the J end lost 8 bases, and 7 bases lay between the germline ends. The CDR3 is CASSIVGGYTF. The DNA for the CDR3 is TGTGCCAGTAGTATTGTGGGCGGCTACACCTTC.

The table lists this clone with a few counts. The chain uses TRBV5-5 and TRBJ1-2; 7 bases are shared with TRBD1. The CDR3 runs to 14 residues. The V and J ends lost 6 bases and 4 bases, in that order; junction bases with no gene match: 9. Germline CDR1 SGHKS, CDR2 YYEKEE (reference sequence). The CDR3 loop is CASTEGTVIYGYTF. CDR3 coding DNA: TGTGCCAGCACCGAAGGGACAGTCATCTATGGCTACACCTTC.

This clone showed up just a few times. The sample contains more than one DNA sequence encoding this CDR3. The chain recombines TRBV3-1 (or the pseudogene TRBV3-2) with TRBJ1-2, with a weak D call TRBD1 (6 bases). Germline V lookup: CDR1 LGHDT, CDR2 YNNKEL (reference sequence). CDR3 length: 13 amino acids. V was pared by 1 base and J by 6 bases, with 9 bases between. CDR3 nucleotide sequence: TGTGCCAGCAGCCAAGTAGGGGGAGATGGCTACACCTTC. Translating gives CASSQVGGDGYTF.

The chain employs TRBV7-8 and TRBJ2-7; 11 bases map to TRBD1. Looked up from germline, CDR1 is SGHVS and CDR2 is FQNEAQ. This CDR3 is 13 amino acids long. Trimming at V came to 5 bases and at J to 7 bases, leaving 4 bases not matched to a gene. The CDR3 DNA reads as TGTGCCAGCAGCCCGGACAGGGGGCGGGAGCAGTACTTC. It codes for CASSPDRGREQYF.

This chain's CDR3 is CASSSGTGRSDTQYF. DNA of the CDR3: TGTGCCAGCAGCTCCGGGACAGGGCGCTCGGATACGCAGTATTTT. The chain employs TRBV7-2 and TRBJ2-3, with 9 nucleotides matching TRBD1. Germline values: CDR1 SGHTA, CDR2 FQGNSA. The ends lost 4 bases at V and 6 bases at J; junction bases unmatched: 8. The CDR3 covers 15 residues.

J is TRBJ1-5 and V is TRBV6-1; 8 bases line up with TRBD1. The J segment lost 2 bases and the V segment lost 4 bases, leaving 13 bases of the junction unmatched. The CDR3 sequence is 18 residues long. CDR1 and CDR2 (germline): MNHNS, SASEGT. The CDR3 region is CASSVVRQGFIGNQPQHF. The CDR3 DNA reads as TGTGCCAGCAGTGTTGTTCGACAGGGGTTTATTGGCAATCAGCCCCAGCATTTT.

This clone showed up just once. The chain recombines TRBV5-5 with TRBJ2-5; TRBD2 agrees at 10 bases. The CDR3 is 15 residues long. J was trimmed by 5 bases and V by 3 bases; bases with no gene match: 7. Germline loops: CDR1 SGHKS, CDR2 YYEKEE (reference sequence). The CDR3 region has the DNA TGTGCCAGCAGCTGGACTAGCGGACTGGGGGAGACCCAGTACTTC. Translation: CASSWTSGLGETQYF.

The chain employs TRBV20-1 and TRBJ1-6; a weak D match, TRBD1 (5 bases). CDR1 DFQATT and CDR2 SNEGSKA come from the germline V gene (reference sequence). The CDR3 consists of 13 residues. V was cut by 3 bases and J by 10 bases, with 13 bases left in between. The CDR3 region has the DNA TGCAGTGCTAGTGGGGGGGTTGGATCACCCCTCCACTTT. Its translation is CSASGGVGSPLHF.

This clone has only a few counts. The V and J genes are TRBV30 and TRBJ1-1; tentatively, D is TRBD1 (5 bases). Germline CDR1 reads GTSNPN; CDR2 reads SVGIG (reference sequence). V shed 4 bases and J shed 1 base, with 13 bases lying between them. The CDR3 contains 14 residues. CDR3 bases: TGTGCCTGGATCGGAAGGAGGGGGAACACTGAAGCTTTCTTT. Translation: CAWIGRRGNTEAFF.

This chain connects TRBV25-1 to TRBJ1-6, with D maybe TRBD1 (6 bases). V lost 0 bases, J lost 5 bases, and 14 bases lay in between. CDR3 length: 17 amino acids. The germline gives CDR1 MGHDK, CDR2 SYGVNS. In DNA, the CDR3 is TGTGCCAGCAGTGAATATTTCAGGGGAGAAGATAATTCACCCCTCCACTTT. It translates to CASSEYFRGEDNSPLHF. Full variable domain (remainder filled in from reference TRBV25-1 and TRBJ1-6): EADIYQTPRYLVIGTGKKITLECSQTMGHDKMYWYQQDPGMELHLIHYSYGVNSTEKGDLSSESTVSRIRTEHFPLTLESARPSHTSQYLCASSEYFRGEDNSPLHFGNGTRLTVT.

V is TRBV21-1 and J is TRBJ1-4; the D call of TRBD1 is as the table states it, not checked on the DNA. TRBV21-1 is a recognized pseudogene. The CDR3 has 15 amino acids. The CDR3 spells CASSKYSQTNEKLFF. The DNA for the CDR3 is TGTGCCAGCAGCAAATACAGTCAAACTAATGAAAAACTGTTTTTT.

The chain recombines TRBV4-3 with TRBJ2-7, with 9 positions matching TRBD1. Trimming cost V 4 bases and J 6 bases; bases outside gene matches: 13. The CDR3 runs 16 residues. Germline V gene lookup returns CDR1 LGHNA and CDR2 YSLEER. The CDR3 region is CASSPEPGQGLAEQYF. In DNA, the CDR3 is TGCGCCAGCAGCCCTGAGCCGGGACAGGGTCTAGCCGAGCAGTACTTC.

This chain connects TRBV27 to TRBJ2-7, with a possible D match to TRBD1 (6 bases). Trimming cost V 6 bases and J 1 base, with 13 bases left between them. From germline, CDR1 is MNHEY and CDR2 SMNVEV (reference sequence). This CDR3 comprises 14 residues. CDR3 residues: CASSSPGESYEQYF. CDR3 bases: TGTGCCAGCAGCTCGCCAGGGGAGTCCTACGAGCAGTACTTC.

V and J are TRBV19 and TRBJ2-7; TRBD1 agrees at 7 bases. CDR1 is LNHDA and CDR2 is SQIVND in the germline V gene (reference sequence). After removal of 2 bases from V and 3 bases from J, the junction contained 4 bases not matched to a gene. CDR3 length: 14 residues. The CDR3 DNA is TGTGCCAGTAGTATACAGGGGGTTATCTACGAGCAGTACTTC. Its translation is CASSIQGVIYEQYF.

V and J are TRBV30 and TRBJ2-7, with 7 bases aligning to TRBD2. The trim removed 3 bases at V and 5 bases at J, leaving 4 bases unmatched. CDR1 and CDR2 (germline): GTSNPN, SVGIG (reference sequence). The CDR3 loop spans 12 amino acids. CDR3 sequence (DNA): TGTGCCTGGAGGCGGGAGAAGGACGAGCAGTACTTC. It is translated as CAWRREKDEQYF.

The chain recombines TRBV15 with TRBJ2-3; 7 bases fit TRBD2. The V segment lost 6 bases and the J segment 5 bases; nucleotides outside the gene matches: 23. In germline, CDR1 is LNHNV, CDR2 YYDKDF (reference sequence). The CDR3 extends over 19 amino acids. DNA of the CDR3: TGTGCCACCAGGCAGGCACATGGGGGGGGTAGCGGGTCGATAGATACGCAGTATTTT. It is translated as CATRQAHGGGSGSIDTQYF.

The J gene is TRBJ1-4, the V gene TRBV5-1; 9 bases map to TRBD1. Germline assignment: CDR1 SGHRS and CDR2 YFSETQ. V dropped 0 bases and J dropped 7; count of bases not matched to a gene: 7. This CDR3 comprises 16 residues. Written as DNA, the CDR3 is TGCGCCAGCAGCTTGGCCGGGGACAGGGAAGGTGAAAAACTGTTTTTT. Its protein product is CASSLAGDREGEKLFF. Looking up the rest from reference TRBV5-1 and TRBJ1-4 gives the full variable domain: KAGVTQTPRYLIKTRGQQVTLSCSPISGHRSVSWYQQTPGQGLQFLFEYFSETQRNKGNFPGRFSGRQFSNSRSEMNVSTLELGDSALYLCASSLAGDREGEKLFFGSGTQLSVL.

The genes are TRBV5-1 and TRBJ1-4; TRBD1 matches at 9 bases. From germline, CDR1 is SGHRS and CDR2 YFSETQ. This CDR3 has 15 amino acids. With V trimmed by 5 bases and J by 4 bases, 6 bases remained unmatched. In DNA, the CDR3 is TGCGCCAGCAGTCCCGGGACAGGGTATAATGAAAAACTGTTTTTT. It specifies CASSPGTGYNEKLFF.

The rearrangement joins TRBV7-8 to TRBJ2-7, with D perhaps TRBD1 (5 bases). V gave up 2 bases and J gave up 4 bases, with 9 bases separating them. CDR3 length equals 13 residues. In germline, CDR1 is SGHVS, CDR2 FQNEAQ. The CDR3 reads CASSLRQIYEQYF. CDR3 nucleotide sequence: TGTGCCAGCAGCTTACGACAGATTTACGAGCAGTACTTC.

V usage is TRBV2 and J usage is TRBJ1-2, with 10 bases lining up with TRBD1. Looked up from germline, CDR1 is SNHLY and CDR2 is FYNNEI. The CDR3 covers 17 residues. Unmatched junction bases numbered 10, after V lost 2 bases and J lost 4 bases. The CDR3 protein is CASSEFSTTGGGYGYTF. The CDR3 nucleotides read TGTGCCAGCAGTGAATTTTCGACGACAGGGGGCGGCTATGGCTACACCTTC. The whole variable domain, filled in from reference TRBV2 and TRBJ1-2, reads EPEVTQTPSHQVTQMGQEVILRCVPISNHLYFYWYRQILGQKVEFLVSFYNNEISEKSEIFDDQFSVERPDGSNFTLKIRSTKLEDSAMYFCASSEFSTTGGGYGYTFGSGTRLTVV.

The V gene is TRBV9, the J gene TRBJ2-3; 7 bases are a match to TRBD1. Per the germline V gene, CDR1 is SGDLS and CDR2 is YYNGEE. This CDR3 comprises 16 residues. Germline trimming cut 4 bases from V and 1 base from J; bases unmatched to any gene: 9. This CDR3 reads CASSLQGISRTDTQYF. CDR3 nucleotide sequence: TGTGCCAGCAGCCTACAGGGGATCTCTCGCACAGATACGCAGTATTTT.

V is TRBV2 and J is TRBJ1-4, with 7 bases fitting TRBD1. With V trimmed by 7 bases and J by 5 bases, 7 bases remained unmatched. This CDR3 region has 14 residues. Germline V gene lookup returns CDR1 SNHLY and CDR2 FYNNEI. In nucleotides, the CDR3 is TGTGCCAGCACCCGGGACAGCGTCAATGAAAAACTGTTTTTT. Its protein product is CASTRDSVNEKLFF.

The chain links TRBV2 to TRBJ2-5; unclear D gene. This CDR3 contains 11 residues. V lost 7 bases to trimming and J lost 7 bases, with 10 bases between them. The germline V gene has CDR1 SNHLY and CDR2 FYNNEI. CDR3 DNA sequence: TGTGCCAGCAACCTTCGCGGGACCCAGTACTTC. Its protein product is CASNLRGTQYF.

V usage is TRBV11-2 and J usage is TRBJ2-5, with TRBD1 identical over 7 bases. The CDR3 runs 14 residues. The ends lost 5 bases at V and 4 bases at J; junction bases unmatched: 7. Germline CDR1 is SGHAT and CDR2 is FQNNGV. CDR3 coding DNA: TGTGCCAGCAGCCCCCTAGGGGGCCGAGAGACCCAGTACTTC. It is translated as CASSPLGGRETQYF.

This rearrangement joins TRBV2 to TRBJ2-1, with D perhaps TRBD1 (6 bases). Germline V gene sequence: CDR1 SNHLY, CDR2 FYNNEI. The CDR3 contains 15 residues. Trimming left V 6 bases short and J 8 bases short, with 20 bases between. This CDR3 is CASRHRDTPGYEQFF. The CDR3 DNA reads TGTGCCAGCAGACACCGGGACACCCCCGGGTATGAGCAGTTCTTC.

The chain has TRBV10-1 and TRBJ1-1; 7 bases line up with TRBD1. The CDR3 length is 13 residues. Trimming at V came to 11 bases and at J to 1 base, leaving 7 bases not matched to a gene. The germline CDR1 and CDR2 sequences are WNHNN and SYGVQD (reference sequence). CDR3 in amino acids: CAVQTGQNTEAFF. Written as DNA, the CDR3 is TGCGCCGTTCAGACAGGGCAGAACACTGAAGCTTTCTTT.

The V call is TRBV19, the J call TRBJ2-1; 10 positions agree with TRBD2. Germline V lookup: CDR1 LNHDA, CDR2 SQIVND (reference sequence). This CDR3 contains 14 residues. The V segment lost 6 bases and the J segment 3 bases; nucleotides outside the gene matches: 2. CDR3 nucleotide sequence: TGTGCCAGTAGCAGCGGGGGGGGCTACAATGAGCAGTTCTTC. Protein: CASSSGGGYNEQFF. The whole variable domain, filled in from reference TRBV19 and TRBJ2-1, reads DGGITQSPKYLFRKEGQNVTLSCEQNLNHDAMYWYRQDPGQGLRLIYYSQIVNDFQKGDIAEGYSVSREKKESFPLTVTSAQKNPTAFYLCASSSGGGYNEQFFGPGTRLTVL.

This chain connects TRBV10-3 to TRBJ1-4, with D maybe TRBD1 (5 bases). V was clipped by 3 bases and J by 6 bases, with 5 bases between them. Germline V lookup: CDR1 ENHRY, CDR2 SYGVKD. The CDR3 consists of 12 residues. CDR3 sequence reads: CAISEGDEKLFF. CDR3 DNA sequence: TGTGCCATCAGTGAAGGGGATGAAAAACTGTTTTTT.